This section outlines one T cell receptor beta chain sequence together with its context. Authors' data handling: Scientists estimated how many nucleated cells there were by amplifying reference gene primers. Repertoires were generated with immunoSEQ multiplex PCR, while TCRdb's copy carries only in-frame clones and drops some. The V and J calls and clone size come from that table; D and trimming were worked out from the DNA. The sample yields approximately 230,000 clones, roughly 90% seen once. In germline, CDR1 is SGHRS, CDR2 YFSETQ. This CDR3 region has 15 residues. Unmatched junction bases numbered 5, after V lost 2 bases and J lost 4 bases. The data originate from a study of blood T cell repertoires in COVID-19. Whole-study context: Researchers got acute and convalescent COVID-19 samples from the United States, Italy and Spain. From T cells, B-cell-depleted T cells, or PBMCs came the material, which was cDNA or gDNA.

The sequence came from a man aged 30 to 45 who had recovered from COVID-19. The chain employs TRBV5-1 and TRBJ1-2; 10 positions match TRBD1. The sample was peripheral blood. CDR3 loop: CASSFDRQGAYGYTF. CDR3 DNA: TGCGCCAGCAGCTTCGATAGACAGGGGGCCTATGGCTACACCTTC. The variable domain in full, with the rest retrieved from reference TRBV5-1 and TRBJ1-2, is KAGVTQTPRYLIKTRGQQVTLSCSPISGHRSVSWYQQTPGQGLQFLFEYFSETQRNKGNFPGRFSGRQFSNSRSEMNVSTLELGDSALYLCASSFDRQGAYGYTFGSGTRLTVV.